This T cell receptor beta chain was found in a study of cytomegalovirus exposure and HLA in healthy donors. The data were produced by immunoSEQ multiplex PCR, yet TCRdb's version contains in-frame clones alone and is incomplete. The table lists about 140,000 clones, 94% of them singletons. The CDR3 contains 20 residues. The V segment lost 5 bases and the J segment 5 bases; nucleotides outside the gene matches: 21. Germline V gene lookup returns CDR1 MNHEY and CDR2 SMNVEV (reference sequence). The sequence derives from a man between 18 and 29 years old in good health and CMV-seropositive. This chain joins TRBV27 and TRBJ1-5; 10 nucleotides align to TRBD1. Sequenced material: PBMCs. CDR3 nucleotide sequence: TGTGCCAGCAGTCTATACCCAGGGACAGGGGCTCTAGGTTCGGATCAGCCCCAGCATTTT. Its protein is CASSLYPGTGALGSDQPQHF.